The source of this T cell receptor beta chain is a study of cytomegalovirus exposure and HLA in healthy donors. Study-level results: Most TCR sequences proved rare, with some public TCRs found in many donors. It was shown in a later analysis that HLA-associated TCR beta chains were more clonally expanded than other, equally common chains. A later analysis linked a missense DCLRE1C variant to TCR beta V- and J-gene trimming.

The CDR3 sequence is 13 residues long. Trimming cost V 2 bases and J 2 bases, with 6 bases left between them. Germline CDR1 MDHEN, CDR2 SYDVKM. A multiplex PCR was run with 60 Vbeta primers and 13 Jbeta primers. The assay was immunoSEQ multiplex PCR, and TCRdb's table has in-frame clones only and misses some. This repertoire shows fewer than 150,000 clones, around 75% found once; its top ten account for 3.1%. Turning to this clone: Its antigen is unknown.

This receptor was obtained from a young man in good health and CMV-seronegative. The chain recombines TRBV28 with TRBJ1-2, with D possibly matching TRBD1 (6 bases). The sample comprised PBMCs. The CDR3 DNA reads as TGTGCCAGCAGTTTACAGGGGAACTATGGCTACACCTTC. It translates to CASSLQGNYGYTF.